The 29 T cell receptor beta chains below were found in one sample sequenced in a study of follicular helper T cells after annual influenza vaccination. The table came from immunoSEQ multiplex PCR; TCRdb's copy has only in-frame clones and leaves some out. The sample holds 10,000 to 15,000 clones, roughly 78% seen once. Time point meaning: 2014-2015 season, pre-vaccination. This specimen was CXCR5- memory CD4+ T cells sorted from blood, taken on the day of influenza vaccination. These receptors were taken from an adult who received the influenza vaccine.

This chain uses TRBV5-4 with TRBJ1-2; D is ambiguous. Trimming stripped 2 bases from V and 8 bases from J, with 13 bases between. The CDR3 has 13 amino acids. Germline lookup yields CDR1 SGHNT and CDR2 YYREEE (reference sequence). The CDR3 reads CASSLGAAGGYTF. As DNA, the CDR3 is TGTGCCAGCAGCTTAGGCGCAGCTGGGGGCTACACCTTC. Complete variable domain (other parts from reference TRBV5-4 and TRBJ1-2): ETGVTQSPTHLIKTRGQQVTLRCSSQSGHNTVSWYQQALGQGPQFIFQYYREEENGRGNFPPRFSGLQFPNYSSELNVNALELDDSALYLCASSLGAAGGYTFGSGTRLTVV.

The rearrangement joins TRBV6-1 to TRBJ1-6, with D hard to call. Trimming shortened V by 8 bases and J by 9 bases, and 11 bases separated the two germline ends. The V gene's germline CDR1 is MNHNS and CDR2 SASEGT. CDR3 length: 12 amino acids. CDR3 in amino acids: CASRLGSSPLHF. The DNA for the CDR3 is TGTGCCAGCCGTCTCGGGAGTTCACCCCTCCACTTT.

The chain combines TRBV7-9 with TRBJ1-2; TRBD1 matches 8 bases. This CDR3 is built from 14 residues. With 3 bases clipped from V and 4 bases from J, the junction kept 4 bases outside the gene matches. Germline CDR1 reads SEHNR; CDR2 reads FQNEAQ (reference sequence). The chain's CDR3 is CASSLTGDFYGYTF. In DNA, the CDR3 is TGTGCCAGCAGCTTGACAGGGGACTTCTATGGCTACACCTTC.

The rearrangement joins TRBV5-1 to TRBJ2-5, with a tentative D call TRBD1 (5 bases). Between the trimmed V and J ends, which lost 4 bases and 0 bases, there was a span of 13 bases. The CDR3 length is 15 residues. The germline gives CDR1 SGHRS, CDR2 YFSETQ. The chain's CDR3 is CASSPIQGNQETQYF. CDR3 in DNA: TGCGCCAGCAGCCCAATCCAGGGTAACCAAGAGACCCAGTACTTC.

This sequence joins TRBV6-6 and TRBJ1-5; D perhaps matches TRBD1 (6 bases). The germline CDR1 and CDR2 sequences are MNHNY and SVGAGI (reference sequence). This CDR3 comprises 14 residues. Trimming cost V 8 bases and J 6 bases, with 17 bases left between them. CDR3 sequence: CASASRGAGQPQHF. In DNA form, the CDR3 reads TGTGCCAGCGCTAGCAGGGGCGCCGGTCAGCCCCAGCATTTT.

The chain recombines TRBV5-1 with TRBJ2-3; 8 bases are shared with TRBD2. With V trimmed by 0 bases and J by 0 bases, 0 bases remained unmatched. The CDR3 runs to 15 residues. Germline V gene sequence: CDR1 SGHRS, CDR2 YFSETQ. The chain's CDR3 is CASSLGGGSTDTQYF. The CDR3 nucleotides read TGCGCCAGCAGCTTGGGCGGGGGGAGCACAGATACGCAGTATTTT.

A few counts support this clone. The chain joins TRBV5-6 to TRBJ2-1; 9 positions agree with TRBD1. The CDR3 extends over 16 amino acids. Germline V gene data show CDR1 as SGHDT and CDR2 as YYEEEE. Trimming removed 0 bases from V and 3 bases from J; junction bases left unmatched: 4. The CDR3 DNA is TGTGCCAGCAGCTTGGCTGGGACAGGGAGCTACAATGAGCAGTTCTTC. It specifies CASSLAGTGSYNEQFF. The full variable domain, with the rest looked up from reference TRBV5-6 and TRBJ2-1, is DAGVTQSPTHLIKTRGQQVTLRCSPKSGHDTVSWYQQALGQGPQFIFQYYEEEERQRGNFPDRFSGHQFPNYSSELNVNALLLGDSALYLCASSLAGTGSYNEQFFGPGTRLTVL.

The chain joins TRBV29-1 to TRBJ2-6; D ambiguous. Looked up from germline, CDR1 is SQVTM and CDR2 is ANQGSEA. The germline V and J ends were trimmed by 5 bases and 0 bases, with 11 bases remaining between them. This CDR3 spans 15 amino acids. The CDR3 reads CSVHMGSSGANVLTF. CDR3 nucleotides: TGCAGCGTTCATATGGGATCCTCTGGGGCCAACGTCCTGACTTTC. The whole variable domain, remainder taken from reference TRBV29-1 and TRBJ2-6, is SAVISQKPSRDICQRGTSLTIQCQVDSQVTMMFWYRQQPGQSLTLIATANQGSEATYESGFVIDKFPISRPNLTFSTLTVSNMSPEDSSIYLCSVHMGSSGANVLTFGAGSRLTVL.

The V call is TRBV7-2, the J call TRBJ2-5; D not certain. This CDR3 comprises 13 residues. Trimming left V 7 bases short and J 1 base short, with 10 bases between. In germline, CDR1 is SGHTA, CDR2 FQGNSA. CDR3 DNA: TGTGCCAGCACTAGACTTACCCAAGAGACCCAGTACTTC. Translating gives CASTRLTQETQYF.

The chain employs TRBV7-2 and TRBJ2-4; D gene unclear. V lost 5 bases and J lost 5, with 10 bases in between. The CDR3 consists of 13 residues. Germline CDR1 reads SGHTA; CDR2 reads FQGNSA. The CDR3 protein is CASSRYLENIQYF. CDR3 DNA sequence: TGTGCCAGCAGCCGATACCTGGAAAACATTCAGTACTTC.

The V gene is TRBV6-5, the J gene TRBJ1-5; the D is unclear. Trimming pared 7 bases from V and 0 bases from J, leaving 7 bases between. Germline V gene lookup returns CDR1 MNHEY and CDR2 SVGAGI. This CDR3 spans 13 amino acids. CDR3 coding DNA: TGTGCCAGCACCACGTATAGCAATCAGCCCCAGCATTTT. Translating it yields CASTTYSNQPQHF.

The chain recombines TRBV6-1 with TRBJ2-7, with 14 bases matching TRBD2. Germline V gene lookup returns CDR1 MNHNS and CDR2 SASEGT. J lost 5 bases, V lost 6 bases, and 6 bases had no gene match. The CDR3 spans 15 residues. DNA for the CDR3: TGTGCCAGCAGACCAGGGACTAGCGGGGGACACGAGCAGTACTTC. This translates into CASRPGTSGGHEQYF.

The chain carries TRBV27 and TRBJ2-7; D not resolved. Deletions cut 2 bases from V and 0 bases from J, with 5 bases between. This CDR3 is 13 amino acids long. Germline V lookup: CDR1 MNHEY, CDR2 SMNVEV (reference sequence). Here the CDR3 DNA reads TGTGCCAGCAGTTTACCTTTCTCCTACGAGCAGTACTTC. The encoded protein is CASSLPFSYEQYF.

The chain is built from TRBV11-2 and TRBJ2-5; D call uncertain. With 1 base removed from V and 1 base from J, the gap between germline ends came to 7 bases. This CDR3 is built from 14 residues. Germline values: CDR1 SGHAT, CDR2 FQNNGV. The CDR3 spells CASSLGPSQETQYF. Written as DNA, the CDR3 is TGTGCCAGCAGCTTAGGCCCGAGCCAAGAGACCCAGTACTTC.

The rearrangement joins TRBV11-1 to TRBJ1-4; tentatively, D is TRBD1 (5 bases). Germline values: CDR1 SGHAT, CDR2 FQDESV (reference sequence). With 1 base removed from V and 7 bases from J, the gap between germline ends came to 13 bases. The CDR3 has 15 amino acids. CDR3 loop: CASSLGARDVEKLFF. The CDR3 DNA reads TGTGCCAGCAGCTTAGGGGCTCGGGACGTTGAAAAACTGTTTTTT.

This chain connects TRBV6-5 to TRBJ1-1, with no clear D. The CDR3 contains 13 residues. The V end lost 5 bases, the J end lost 11 bases, and 18 bases lay between the germline ends. CDR1 is MNHEY, CDR2 SVGAGI, per germline. CDR3 in amino acids: CASSLDSYKVAFF. The CDR3 coding sequence is TGTGCCAGCAGTCTCGACTCCTACAAGGTGGCTTTCTTT.

The chain couples TRBV25-1 to TRBJ2-1; D unclear. Between the trimmed V and J ends, which lost 3 bases and 3 bases, there was a span of 12 bases. Germline CDR1 reads MGHDK; CDR2 reads SYGVNS. This CDR3 is 15 amino acids long. In nucleotides, the CDR3 is TGTGCCAGCAGTGAGTTAAATTCTGTCTACAATGAGCAGTTCTTC. As protein: CASSELNSVYNEQFF.

The V gene is TRBV27, the J gene TRBJ2-5; possibly TRBD1 or TRBD2 for D (6 bases each). Between the trimmed V and J ends, which lost 1 base and 3 bases, there was a span of 15 bases. Germline CDR1 reads MNHEY; CDR2 reads SMNVEV (reference sequence). This CDR3 has 16 residues. The chain's CDR3 is CASSLLGRGGKETQYF. The CDR3 nucleotides are TGTGCCAGCAGTTTATTAGGCAGGGGAGGTAAAGAGACCCAGTACTTC.

The chain uses TRBV5-6 and TRBJ2-3, with TRBD2 matching over 9 bases. The CDR3 is 15 residues long. The V and J ends lost 7 bases and 2 bases, in that order; junction bases with no gene match: 8. Germline lookup yields CDR1 SGHDT and CDR2 YYEEEE. The CDR3 sequence: CASLNSGGSTDTQYF. CDR3 nucleotides: TGTGCCAGCCTTAATAGCGGGGGCTCCACAGATACGCAGTATTTT.

This chain links TRBV5-4 with TRBJ2-5; the match to TRBD1 covers 8 bases. J gave up 6 bases and V 4 bases, and 14 bases lay outside the gene matches. CDR1 is SGHNT and CDR2 is YYREEE in the germline V gene (reference sequence). The length of the CDR3 is 16 residues. The CDR3 sequence: CASSTRVGQGVKTQYF. The CDR3 DNA sequence: TGTGCCAGCAGCACTCGTGTAGGACAGGGTGTAAAGACCCAGTACTTC.

The chain couples TRBV19 to TRBJ1-1; the D gene is possibly TRBD1 (6 bases). This CDR3 is 15 amino acids long. Between the trimmed V and J ends, which lost 7 bases and 1 base, there was a span of 16 bases. Germline V gene lookup returns CDR1 LNHDA and CDR2 SQIVND (reference sequence). CDR3 nucleotides: TGTGCCAGTACGAGGGAGGGGGACCCGAACACTGAAGCTTTCTTT. Its protein product is CASTREGDPNTEAFF.

J is TRBJ1-1 and V is TRBV25-1, with TRBD1 matching 7 bases. This CDR3 comprises 14 residues. V lost 5 bases, J lost 5 bases, and 8 bases stayed unmatched. The V gene's germline CDR1 is MGHDK and CDR2 SYGVNS. CDR3: CASSPQGRGTEAFF. The DNA for the CDR3 is TGTGCCAGCAGTCCACAGGGGAGGGGGACTGAAGCTTTCTTT.

The chain employs TRBV11-3 and TRBJ2-2; 10 bases fit TRBD2. Germline values: CDR1 SGHNT, CDR2 YENEEA. The CDR3 is made up of 16 amino acids. V dropped 1 base and J dropped 4; count of bases not matched to a gene: 3. The CDR3 DNA reads as TGTGCCAGCAGCTTAGTAGCGGGGGGCCCCACCGGGGAGCTGTTTTTT. It is translated as CASSLVAGGPTGELFF.

This clone has a handful of counts. The gene calls are TRBV7-9 and TRBJ1-4, with D possibly being TRBD1 (5 bases). The germline V and J ends were trimmed by 5 bases and 0 bases, with 10 bases remaining between them. CDR1 and CDR2 (germline): SEHNR, FQNEAQ (reference sequence). This CDR3 spans 15 amino acids. CDR3 in amino acids: CASSRLQATNEKLFF. The CDR3 DNA reads TGTGCCAGCAGCCGCCTACAGGCAACTAATGAAAAACTGTTTTTT.

The V call is TRBV9, the J call TRBJ1-6; D is unresolved. The CDR3 is 17 amino acids. Germline values: CDR1 SGDLS, CDR2 YYNGEE. Trimming removed 4 bases from V and 0 bases from J, with 14 bases in between. The CDR3 DNA reads TGTGCCAGCAGCTTTACGGCCGGTGGCTCCTATAATTCACCCCTCCACTTT. This sequence encodes CASSFTAGGSYNSPLHF.

The chain carries TRBV10-3 and TRBJ2-2, with D maybe TRBD2 (7 bases). Trimming shortened V by 7 bases and J by 3 bases, and 12 bases separated the two germline ends. Germline V gene lookup returns CDR1 ENHRY and CDR2 SYGVKD. The CDR3 extends over 14 amino acids. The CDR3 nucleotides are TGTGCCATCAAGGGGGGGTCGGACACCGGGGAGCTGTTTTTT. Translation gives CAIKGGSDTGELFF.

This clone has a handful of counts. The chain uses TRBV6-5 and TRBJ1-2; D is unresolved. V gave up 0 bases and J gave up 4 bases, with 12 bases separating them. CDR3 length: 15 residues. Germline loops: CDR1 MNHEY, CDR2 SVGAGI. This chain's CDR3 is CASSYSSGVGYGYTF. In nucleotides, the CDR3 is TGTGCCAGCAGTTACTCGAGTGGGGTCGGCTATGGCTACACCTTC.

This chain links TRBV5-4 with TRBJ1-1; the D is unclear. V was pared by 4 bases and J by 6 bases, with 13 bases between. The germline gives CDR1 SGHNT, CDR2 YYREEE (reference sequence). The CDR3 is made up of 13 amino acids. The CDR3 region is CASSNGPSPEAFF. CDR3 in DNA: TGTGCCAGCAGCAACGGCCCGAGTCCTGAAGCTTTCTTT.

The chain joins TRBV4-1 to TRBJ1-3; no clear D gene. The CDR3 runs to 19 residues. Germline V gene lookup returns CDR1 MGHRA and CDR2 YSYEKL. With 1 base removed from V and 0 bases from J, the gap between germline ends came to 19 bases. CDR3 loop: CASSQVWSPGGLSGNTIYF. In DNA, the CDR3 is TGCGCCAGCAGCCAAGTATGGTCCCCCGGTGGCCTCTCTGGAAACACCATATATTTT.